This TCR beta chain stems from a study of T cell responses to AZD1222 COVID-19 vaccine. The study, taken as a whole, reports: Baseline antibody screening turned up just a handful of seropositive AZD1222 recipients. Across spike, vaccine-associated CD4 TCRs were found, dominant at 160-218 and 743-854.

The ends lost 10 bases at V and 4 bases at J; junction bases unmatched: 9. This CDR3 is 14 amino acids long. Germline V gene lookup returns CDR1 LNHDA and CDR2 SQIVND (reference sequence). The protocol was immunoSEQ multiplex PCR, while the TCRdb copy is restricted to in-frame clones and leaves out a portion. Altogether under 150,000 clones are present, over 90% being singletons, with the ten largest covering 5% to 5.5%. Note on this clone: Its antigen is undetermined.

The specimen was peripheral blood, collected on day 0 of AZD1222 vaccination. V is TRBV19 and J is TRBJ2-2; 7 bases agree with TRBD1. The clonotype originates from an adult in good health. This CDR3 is CAIKKGAGTGELFF. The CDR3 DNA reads TGTGCCATTAAAAAGGGGGCAGGCACCGGGGAGCTGTTTTTT. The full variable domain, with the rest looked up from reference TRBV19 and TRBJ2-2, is DGGITQSPKYLFRKEGQNVTLSCEQNLNHDAMYWYRQDPGQGLRLIYYSQIVNDFQKGDIAEGYSVSREKKESFPLTVTSAQKNPTAFYLCAIKKGAGTGELFFGEGSRLTVL.